One sample yielded the 13 T cell receptor beta chains listed below, sequenced in a study of cytomegalovirus exposure and HLA in healthy donors. PCR was performed using 60 Vbeta and 13 Jbeta primers. Only in-frame clones appear in the TCRdb table, and some are missing; sequencing was by immunoSEQ multiplex PCR. The sample shows around 180,000 clones, 70% to 90% of them seen only once. The sequencing input was PBMCs. These receptors were obtained from a girl between 10 and 17 years old in good health and CMV-seropositive.

This clone was counted between two and nine times. The V call is TRBV6-6, the J call TRBJ1-6, with 7 bases identical to TRBD1. This CDR3 spans 15 amino acids. Per the germline V gene, CDR1 is MNHNY and CDR2 is SVGAGI (reference sequence). With V trimmed by 5 bases and J by 9 bases, 10 bases remained unmatched. The CDR3 DNA follows: TGTGCCAGCAGTCGCCGGGACAGCGAAGCTTCACCCCTCCACTTT. It codes for CASSRRDSEASPLHF.

V and J are TRBV5-1 and TRBJ1-1; D might be TRBD1 (6 bases). Germline V gene lookup returns CDR1 SGHRS and CDR2 YFSETQ. Trimming cost V 1 base and J 4 bases, with 14 bases left between them. The CDR3 extends over 15 amino acids. The CDR3 is CASSLSDPRGTEAFF. The CDR3 bases are TGCGCCAGCAGCTTGTCAGACCCCAGGGGCACTGAAGCTTTCTTT.

The gene calls are TRBV28 and TRBJ1-2; no clear D gene. CDR1 is MDHEN, CDR2 SYDVKM, per germline. CDR3 length: 13 residues. Trimming stripped 4 bases from V and 4 bases from J, with 10 bases between. The CDR3 is CASSSNGAYGYTF. In DNA, the CDR3 is TGTGCCAGCAGTTCCAACGGTGCCTATGGCTACACCTTC.

The chain couples TRBV2 to TRBJ2-4, with D maybe TRBD1 (5 bases). Germline V CDR1 and CDR2: SNHLY, FYNNEI. V was clipped by 8 bases and J by 2 bases, with 7 bases between them. The CDR3 is 12 amino acids. CDR3 DNA: TGTGCCAGCGGACATACCAAAAACATTCAGTACTTC. Residues: CASGHTKNIQYF.

As DNA, the CDR3 is TGTGCCACCAGCAGGGGCAGCAGCTCCTACAATGAGCAGTTCTTC. This gives the protein CATSRGSSSYNEQFF. The rearrangement uses TRBV15 and TRBJ2-1; D is unclear. CDR1 LNHNV and CDR2 YYDKDF come from the germline V gene (reference sequence). V was shortened by 3 bases and J by 0 bases, with 9 bases between the two germline ends. CDR3 length equals 15 residues.

The chain uses TRBV6-5 and TRBJ2-2; 10 positions agree with TRBD1. Trimming removed 6 bases from V and 3 bases from J; junction bases left unmatched: 4. Germline V gene sequence: CDR1 MNHEY, CDR2 SVGAGI. The CDR3 has 15 amino acids. CDR3 sequence: CASSSDRGHTGELFF. The DNA of the CDR3 is TGTGCCAGCAGCTCCGACAGGGGGCACACCGGGGAGCTGTTTTTT.

This sequence joins TRBV12-5 and TRBJ1-2, with D possibly TRBD1 on 5 matching bases. V was clipped by 1 base and J by 6 bases, with 18 bases between them. This CDR3 has 16 residues. CDR1 and CDR2 from the germline V gene are LGHNT and FRNRAP. The CDR3 coding sequence is TGTGCTAGTGGTTTGGGCGGTGGGAGGGACCTTGATGGCTACACCTTC. Amino acid sequence: CASGLGGGRDLDGYTF. The full variable domain, its missing parts supplied by reference TRBV12-5 and TRBJ1-2, is DARVTQTPRHKVTEMGQEVTMRCQPILGHNTVFWYRQTMMQGLELLAYFRNRAPLDDSGMPKDRFSAEMPDATLATLKIQPSEPRDSAVYFCASGLGGGRDLDGYTFGSGTRLTVV.

The chain employs TRBV25-1 and TRBJ2-1, with unresolved D. This CDR3 is built from 13 residues. Trimming took off 8 bases at V and 0 bases at J, with 8 bases between the two ends. From germline, CDR1 is MGHDK and CDR2 SYGVNS. This chain's CDR3 is CASSPSSYNEQFF. The CDR3 coding sequence is TGTGCCAGCTCTCCGAGCTCCTACAATGAGCAGTTCTTC.

The chain uses TRBV10-1 and TRBJ1-1, with 8 bases aligning to TRBD1. CDR1 is WNHNN, CDR2 SYGVQD, per germline (reference sequence). V was clipped by 3 bases and J by 11 bases; unmatched bases: 5. This CDR3 spans 12 amino acids. The CDR3 sequence is CASSDQQGGAFF. CDR3 nucleotide sequence: TGCGCCAGCAGTGACCAACAGGGGGGGGCTTTCTTT.

V gene TRBV19 combines with J gene TRBJ1-1; no clear D gene. The V gene lost 1 base and the J gene lost 4 bases, with 13 bases spanning the gap. Germline CDR1 is LNHDA and CDR2 is SQIVND (reference sequence). The CDR3 runs 15 residues. CDR3 DNA sequence: TGTGCCAGTAGTATAGCGGAGATTGGAAGCACTGAAGCTTTCTTT. Its protein product is CASSIAEIGSTEAFF.

This chain joins TRBV28 and TRBJ1-2, with 9 bases identical to TRBD1. The germline V gene has CDR1 MDHEN and CDR2 SYDVKM. The CDR3 has 12 amino acids. J lost 5 bases, V lost 9 bases, and 4 bases had no gene match. The CDR3 sequence: CASQQGAYGYTF. The CDR3 region has the DNA TGTGCCAGTCAACAGGGGGCGTATGGCTACACCTTC.

The V gene is TRBV7-9, the J gene TRBJ1-4; 10 nucleotides line up with TRBD1. The CDR3 extends over 18 amino acids. V gave up 1 base and J gave up 0 bases; unmatched junction bases: 5. CDR1 and CDR2 from the germline V gene are SEHNR and FQNEAQ (reference sequence). CDR3 protein: CASSLGDRGPSTNEKLFF. The CDR3 nucleotides read TGTGCCAGCAGCTTAGGGGACAGGGGACCTTCAACTAATGAAAAACTGTTTTTT.

V and J are TRBV18 and TRBJ2-5, with D perhaps matching TRBD1 (6 bases). The J call could be wrong; TRBJ2-7 is a better fit for the DNA end. Germline CDR1 reads KGHSH; CDR2 reads LQKENI. This CDR3 has 13 residues. As DNA, the CDR3 is TGTGCCAGCTCACCAAACAGGGAAAACGAGCAGTACTTC. Translating gives CASSPNRENEQYF.